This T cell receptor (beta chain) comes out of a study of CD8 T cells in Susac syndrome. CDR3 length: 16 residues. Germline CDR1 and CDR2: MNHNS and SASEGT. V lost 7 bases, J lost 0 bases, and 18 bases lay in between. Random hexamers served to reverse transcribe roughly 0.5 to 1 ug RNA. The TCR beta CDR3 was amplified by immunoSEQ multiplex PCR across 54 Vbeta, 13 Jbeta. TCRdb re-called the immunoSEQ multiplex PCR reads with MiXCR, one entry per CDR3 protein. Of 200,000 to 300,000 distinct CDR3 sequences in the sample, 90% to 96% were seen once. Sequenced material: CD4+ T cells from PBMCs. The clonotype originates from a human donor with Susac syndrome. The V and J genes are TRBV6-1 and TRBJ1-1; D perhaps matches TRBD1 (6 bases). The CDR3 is CASTQFGGNMNTEAFF. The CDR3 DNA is TGTGCCAGCACCCAATTCGGGGGCAACATGAACACTGAAGCTTTCTTT.